What follows are 29 T cell receptor beta chains derived from one specimen sequenced in a study of T-cell memory formation after mild COVID-19. TCRdb ran MiXCR on the 5' RACE reads and lists one entry per CDR3 protein. Of roughly 260,000 distinct CDR3 sequences in the sample, 16% were seen once. The sequencing input was PBMCs or a T cell subset sorted from them (not recorded which). Receptor source: a man between 18 and 29 years old who had mild COVID-19 (a few samples of this study predate the infection). Cell type and time point are not known.

The chain carries TRBV6-5 and TRBJ2-2, with TRBD1 identical over 10 bases. Germline CDR1 reads MNHEY; CDR2 reads SVGAGI. J lost 3 bases, V lost 4 bases, and 8 bases had no gene match. CDR3 size: 17 residues. DNA for the CDR3: TGTGCCAGCAGTTCCCCCGGGACAGGGGCCCACACCGGGGAGCTGTTTTTT. This codes for CASSSPGTGAHTGELFF.

The chain recombines TRBV10-3 with TRBJ2-7; 11 nucleotides match TRBD2. CDR1 is ENHRY, CDR2 SYGVKD, per germline. This CDR3 comprises 12 residues. V was pared by 10 bases and J by 6 bases, with 5 bases of the junction left unmatched. CDR3: CATGTSGSEQYF. The CDR3 DNA reads TGTGCCACCGGGACTAGCGGTAGCGAGCAGTACTTC.

This clonotype was counted between two and nine times. V and J are TRBV7-2 and TRBJ2-4; D is unclear. The CDR3 is 15 residues long. With 2 bases removed from V and 1 base from J, the gap between germline ends came to 9 bases. CDR1 SGHTA and CDR2 FQGNSA come from the germline V gene. The CDR3 loop is CASSLRAPAKNIQYF. The CDR3 coding sequence is TGTGCCAGCAGCTTACGGGCCCCCGCCAAAAACATTCAGTACTTC.

V is TRBV18 and J is TRBJ2-5; no firm D call. Between the trimmed V and J ends, which lost 0 bases and 0 bases, there was a span of 2 bases. This CDR3 comprises 13 residues. The germline V gene has CDR1 KGHSH and CDR2 LQKENI. The chain's CDR3 is CASSPPNQETQYF. The CDR3 DNA is TGTGCCAGCTCACCACCGAACCAAGAGACCCAGTACTTC.

The table lists this clonotype with many counts. The gene calls are TRBV6-2 or TRBV6-3 and TRBJ2-7, with 8 nucleotides matching TRBD2. CDR3 size: 14 residues. CDR1 and CDR2 (germline): MNHEY, SVGEGT. The V gene end was trimmed by 7 bases and the J gene end by 3 bases; junction bases not matched to a gene: 8. CDR3 in amino acids: CASTHPGGDYEQYF. CDR3 in DNA: TGTGCCAGCACCCACCCCGGGGGGGACTACGAGCAGTACTTC.

CDR3 in DNA: TGTGCCAGCAGCAGGCGGCTAAAAGAGACCCAGTACTTC. Its protein product is CASSRRLKETQYF. This chain uses TRBV11-2 with TRBJ2-5; D not resolved. Germline-derived CDR1 and CDR2 are SGHAT and FQNNGV. The ends were cut back, 5 bases at V and 3 bases at J, with 10 bases in the middle. The CDR3 runs to 13 residues.

This clonotype has just a few counts. This rearrangement joins TRBV12-3 or TRBV12-4 to TRBJ2-5, with D perhaps TRBD1 or TRBD2 (5 bases each). CDR3 size: 13 residues. V lost 6 bases, J lost 2 bases, and 10 bases lay in between. CDR3 nucleotides: TGTGCCAGCAGAGCCGGGGCTCAAGAGACCCAGTACTTC. This gives the protein CASRAGAQETQYF.

This clonotype showed up just a few times. This sequence joins TRBV27 and TRBJ1-1; 8 bases agree with TRBD1. The V segment lost 5 bases and the J segment 2 bases; nucleotides outside the gene matches: 10. From germline, CDR1 is MNHEY and CDR2 SMNVEV (reference sequence). This CDR3 spans 16 amino acids. The CDR3 region has the DNA TGTGCCAGCAGTCCGAGGACAGGGTTGGGTAACACTGAAGCTTTCTTT. Encoded protein: CASSPRTGLGNTEAFF.

The gene calls are TRBV29-1 and TRBJ2-1; D perhaps matches TRBD1 (6 bases). CDR1 is SQVTM and CDR2 is ANQGSEA in the germline V gene. CDR3 length equals 13 residues. This chain's CDR3 is CTIRTVSYNEQFF. CDR3 coding DNA: TGCACCATTCGGACAGTCTCCTACAATGAGCAGTTCTTC.

This chain joins TRBV7-9 and TRBJ2-5; D is perhaps TRBD1 (6 bases). Germline CDR1 reads SEHNR; CDR2 reads FQNEAQ (reference sequence). The CDR3 is 14 amino acids. Trimming removed 5 bases from V and 0 bases from J, with 10 bases in between. CDR3 DNA sequence: TGTGCCAGCAGCCAAAGGGACAACCAAGAGACCCAGTACTTC. This encodes CASSQRDNQETQYF.

This clonotype was picked up a small number of times. This chain links TRBV28 with TRBJ2-7, with 8 bases aligning to TRBD1. This CDR3 contains 14 residues. Germline V gene data show CDR1 as MDHEN and CDR2 as SYDVKM. The trim removed 3 bases at V and 2 bases at J, leaving 3 bases unmatched. This CDR3 reads CASSFTGGAYEQYV. In DNA, the CDR3 is TGTGCCAGCAGTTTTACAGGGGGAGCCTACGAGCAGTACGTC.

This clonotype was detected a few times. The rearrangement links TRBV29-1 to TRBJ1-2; 7 bases are shared with TRBD1. V lost 7 bases and J lost 3; bases outside the gene matches: 8. The germline CDR1 and CDR2 sequences are SQVTM and ANQGSEA. The CDR3 totals 13 residues. For the CDR3, the DNA is TGCAGCGGCTCGATCGGGACAGACTATGGCTACACCTTC. The encoded protein is CSGSIGTDYGYTF.

The genes are TRBV14 and TRBJ2-5, with 8 bases lining up with TRBD1. The CDR3 extends over 17 amino acids. J gave up 2 bases and V 0 bases, and 8 bases lay outside the gene matches. Germline V lookup: CDR1 SGHDN, CDR2 FVKESK. CDR3 in DNA: TGTGCCAGCAGCCAAGATGGTGGCAGGGGGCTTCAAGAGACCCAGTACTTC. It is translated as CASSQDGGRGLQETQYF.

As regards this clonotype: A read error is possible here, since a much larger clone lies one base away. This chain joins TRBV7-2 and TRBJ1-1; 8 bases map to TRBD1. Looked up from germline, CDR1 is SGHTA and CDR2 is FQGNSA. V trimming: 4 bases; J trimming: 5 bases; junction bases outside the gene matches: 6. This CDR3 comprises 14 residues. The CDR3 region has the DNA TGTGCCAGCAGCTCCTACAGGGGGGGGACTGAAGCTTTCTTT. As protein: CASSSYRGGTEAFF.

In this sample, this clonotype turned up many times. V usage is TRBV5-1 and J usage is TRBJ2-1, with a weak D call TRBD1 (6 bases). There are 16 residues in the CDR3. Germline values: CDR1 SGHRS, CDR2 YFSETQ. Trimming cost V 1 base and J 4 bases, with 15 bases left between them. DNA for the CDR3: TGCGCCAGCAGCTTGTCGCTACAGGGATATTACAATGAGCAGTTCTTC. It translates to CASSLSLQGYYNEQFF.

This clonotype was found a few times. The CDR3 bases are TGCGCCAGCAGCTTGGTCCACCGGGACTACAAGAACAATGAGCAGTTCTTC. Amino acid sequence: CASSLVHRDYKNNEQFF. The rearrangement joins TRBV5-1 to TRBJ2-1, with 7 nucleotides matching TRBD2. This CDR3 spans 17 amino acids. Looked up from germline, CDR1 is SGHRS and CDR2 is YFSETQ. V shed 0 bases, J shed 5 bases, and the junction held 11 bases outside the gene matches. Full variable domain (missing parts from reference TRBV5-1 and TRBJ2-1): KAGVTQTPRYLIKTRGQQVTLSCSPISGHRSVSWYQQTPGQGLQFLFEYFSETQRNKGNFPGRFSGRQFSNSRSEMNVSTLELGDSALYLCASSLVHRDYKNNEQFFGPGTRLTVL.

This clonotype has only a few counts. The V gene is TRBV7-2, the J gene TRBJ1-4, with 9 bases aligning to TRBD1. Germline CDR1 and CDR2: SGHTA and FQGNSA. The V and J ends lost 6 bases and 1 base, in that order; junction bases with no gene match: 6. The CDR3 extends over 16 amino acids. Here the CDR3 DNA reads TGTGCCAGCAGACCCGACAGGGGGAGAACTAATGAAAAACTGTTTTTT. Its protein product is CASRPDRGRTNEKLFF.

This clonotype has more than one count but fewer than ten. V and J are TRBV25-1 and TRBJ2-3; 12 nucleotides agree with TRBD2. Unmatched junction bases numbered 2, after V lost 4 bases and J lost 3 bases. Germline V gene lookup returns CDR1 MGHDK and CDR2 SYGVNS. The CDR3 runs 15 residues. The CDR3 reads CASSGGTSGTDTQYF. The CDR3 nucleotides read TGTGCCAGCAGTGGCGGGACTAGCGGGACAGATACGCAGTATTTT.

This clonotype was found a few times. This rearrangement joins TRBV6-5 to TRBJ2-3; no reliable D call. The germline V and J ends were trimmed by 2 bases and 0 bases, with 9 bases remaining between them. CDR3 length: 15 residues. Germline CDR1 MNHEY, CDR2 SVGAGI. CDR3 sequence reads: CASSYGPPSTDTQYF. CDR3 coding DNA: TGTGCCAGCAGTTACGGCCCACCTAGCACAGATACGCAGTATTTT.

This clonotype was found a few times. This chain links TRBV23-1 with TRBJ1-4; 9 nucleotides agree with TRBD1. TRBV23-1 is an open reading frame whose function is uncertain. CDR3 length equals 16 residues. V dropped 2 bases and J dropped 7; count of bases not matched to a gene: 8. The CDR3 DNA is TGCGCCAGCAGTCAAGCCCGGACAGGGGAGTGTGAAAAACTGTTTTTT. Translated: CASSQARTGECEKLFF.

The V call is TRBV20-1, the J call TRBJ1-2; 7 bases agree with TRBD1. This CDR3 contains 12 residues. Germline CDR1 DFQATT, CDR2 SNEGSKA (reference sequence). The V gene end was trimmed by 6 bases and the J gene end by 3 bases; junction bases not matched to a gene: 4. The CDR3 region has the DNA TGCAGTGCGGGGACAGTTGACTATGGCTACACCTTC. Amino acid sequence: CSAGTVDYGYTF.

The rearrangement joins TRBV12-3 or TRBV12-4 to TRBJ1-4; D is undetermined. The V and J ends lost 4 bases and 6 bases respectively, with 15 bases between them. CDR3 length: 15 amino acids. For the CDR3, the DNA is TGTGCCAGCAGTTCAAGGACGCCAGCCCATGAAAAACTGTTTTTT. Its protein is CASSSRTPAHEKLFF.

This clonotype was detected only a few times. The chain joins TRBV6-6 to TRBJ2-3; D ambiguous. From germline, CDR1 is MNHNY and CDR2 SVGAGI (reference sequence). V was pared by 6 bases and J by 1 base, with 14 bases between. There are 15 residues in the CDR3. CDR3 sequence (DNA): TGTGCCAGCAGCTTGAGGCTAGGAGGCACAGATACGCAGTATTTT. Amino acids: CASSLRLGGTDTQYF.

A few counts support this clonotype. The chain links TRBV4-3 to TRBJ2-7; no definite D call. The CDR3 is made up of 16 amino acids. The germline V gene has CDR1 LGHNA and CDR2 YSLEER. Trimming removed 1 base at V and 1 base at J, with 14 bases between. For the CDR3, the DNA is TGCGCCAGCAGCCAAGGAGCTAGGCGCCGTTCCTACGAGCAGTACGTC. It codes for CASSQGARRRSYEQYV.

This clonotype was seen a few times. This chain uses TRBV4-3 with TRBJ1-4, with TRBD1 as a possible D gene (6 bases). The V and J ends lost 0 bases and 5 bases respectively, with 10 bases between them. The V gene's germline CDR1 is LGHNA and CDR2 YSLEER. The CDR3 has 15 amino acids. CDR3 nucleotides: TGCGCCAGCAGCCAAGAAGGGGGGAAGAATGAAAAACTGTTTTTT. Translating it yields CASSQEGGKNEKLFF.

This clonotype was counted many times. The gene calls are TRBV3-1 and TRBJ2-7; TRBD2 aligns across 11 bases. With 2 bases clipped from V and 2 bases from J, the junction kept 2 bases outside the gene matches. This CDR3 spans 15 amino acids. CDR1 and CDR2 (germline): LGHDT, YNNKEL (reference sequence). CDR3 sequence (DNA): TGTGCCAGCAGCCAAAATAGCGGGGGGGCCTACGAGCAGTACTTC. Translation: CASSQNSGGAYEQYF.

This clonotype was observed at least ten times. In DNA, the CDR3 is TGTGCCAGCAGTAGAACCGGGGAGCTGTTTTTT. Its protein is CASSRTGELFF. This sequence joins TRBV28 and TRBJ2-2; D unresolved. The CDR3 is made up of 11 amino acids. Germline V CDR1 and CDR2: MDHEN, SYDVKM. The ends were cut back, 5 bases at V and 5 bases at J, with 3 bases in the middle.

The V and J genes are TRBV5-1 and TRBJ2-3, with D possibly being TRBD1 (5 bases). The germline CDR1 and CDR2 sequences are SGHRS and YFSETQ. V lost 4 bases and J lost 4, with 13 bases in between. The CDR3 is 14 amino acids. CDR3 DNA sequence: TGCGCCAGCAGCCCTCGGCAGGGCCCAGATACGCAGTATTTT. Its translation is CASSPRQGPDTQYF.

The sample holds a few counts of this clonotype. The chain has TRBV7-8 and TRBJ1-4; maybe TRBD1 (5 bases). Germline V gene lookup returns CDR1 SGHVS and CDR2 FQNEAQ. This CDR3 is built from 15 residues. Trimming took 6 bases from V and 8 from J, leaving 19 bases between them. CDR3 sequence (DNA): TGTGCCAGCAGGTCGTCTCCTGATAAGGGGGAAAAACTGTTTTTT. Its translation is CASRSSPDKGEKLFF.